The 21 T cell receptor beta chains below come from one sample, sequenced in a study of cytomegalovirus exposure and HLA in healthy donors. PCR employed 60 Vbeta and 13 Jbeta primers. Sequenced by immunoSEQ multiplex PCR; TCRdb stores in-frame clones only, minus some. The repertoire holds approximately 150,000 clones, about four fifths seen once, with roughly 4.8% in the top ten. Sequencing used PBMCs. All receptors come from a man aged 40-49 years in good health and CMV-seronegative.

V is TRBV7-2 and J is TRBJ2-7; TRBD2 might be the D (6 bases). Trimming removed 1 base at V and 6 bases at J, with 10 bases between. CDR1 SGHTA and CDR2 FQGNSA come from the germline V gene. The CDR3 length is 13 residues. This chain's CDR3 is CASSLVVGGEQYF. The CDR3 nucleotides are TGTGCCAGCAGCTTAGTAGTGGGGGGCGAGCAGTACTTC. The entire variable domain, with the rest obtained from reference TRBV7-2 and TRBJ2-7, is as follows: GAGVSQSPSNKVTEKGKDVELRCDPISGHTALYWYRQSLGQGLEFLIYFQGNSAPDKSGLPSDRFSAERTGGSVSTLTIQRTQQEDSAVYLCASSLVVGGEQYFGPGTRLTVT.

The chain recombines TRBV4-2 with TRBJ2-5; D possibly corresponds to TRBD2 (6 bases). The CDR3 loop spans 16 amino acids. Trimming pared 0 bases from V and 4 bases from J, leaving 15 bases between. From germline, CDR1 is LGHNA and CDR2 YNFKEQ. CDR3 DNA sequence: TGTGCCAGCAGCCAAGATGACGGGCGGGGACGAGAGACCCAGTACTTC. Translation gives CASSQDDGRGRETQYF.

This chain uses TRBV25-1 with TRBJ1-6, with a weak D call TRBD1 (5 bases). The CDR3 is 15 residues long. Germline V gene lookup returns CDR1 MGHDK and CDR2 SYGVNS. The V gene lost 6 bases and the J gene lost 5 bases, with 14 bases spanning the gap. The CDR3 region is CASRAAGLNNSPLHF. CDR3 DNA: TGTGCCAGCAGGGCGGCGGGGCTAAATAATTCACCCCTCCACTTT.

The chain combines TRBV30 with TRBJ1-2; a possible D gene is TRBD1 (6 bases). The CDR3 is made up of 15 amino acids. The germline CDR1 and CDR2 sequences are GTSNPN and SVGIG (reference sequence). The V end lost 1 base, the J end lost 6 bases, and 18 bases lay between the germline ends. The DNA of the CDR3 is TGTGCCTGGAGTGGGCTTCTACAGGGTACCGATGGCTACACCTTC. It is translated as CAWSGLLQGTDGYTF.

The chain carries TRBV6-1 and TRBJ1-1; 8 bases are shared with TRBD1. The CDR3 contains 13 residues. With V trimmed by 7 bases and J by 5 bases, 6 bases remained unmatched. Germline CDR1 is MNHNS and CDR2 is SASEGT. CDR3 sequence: CASTDRVGTEAFF. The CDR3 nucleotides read TGTGCCAGCACGGACAGGGTGGGAACTGAAGCTTTCTTT.

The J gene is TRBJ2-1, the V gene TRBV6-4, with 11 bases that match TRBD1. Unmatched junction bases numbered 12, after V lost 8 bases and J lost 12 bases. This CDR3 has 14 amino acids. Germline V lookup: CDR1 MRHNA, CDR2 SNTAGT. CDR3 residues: CASQKDRGQGGQFF. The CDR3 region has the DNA TGTGCCAGCCAGAAGGACAGGGGGCAAGGTGGGCAGTTCTTC.

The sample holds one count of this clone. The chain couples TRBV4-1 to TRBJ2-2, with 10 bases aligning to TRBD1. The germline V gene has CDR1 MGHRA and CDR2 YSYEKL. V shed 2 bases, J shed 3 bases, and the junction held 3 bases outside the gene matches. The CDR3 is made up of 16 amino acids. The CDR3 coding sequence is TGCGCCAGCAGCCAACGACAGGGGGCAGACACCGGGGAGCTGTTTTTT. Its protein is CASSQRQGADTGELFF.

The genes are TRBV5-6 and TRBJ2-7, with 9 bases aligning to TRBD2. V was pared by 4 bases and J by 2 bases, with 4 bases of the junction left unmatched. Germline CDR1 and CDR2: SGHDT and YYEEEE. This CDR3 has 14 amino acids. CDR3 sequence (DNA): TGTGCCAGCAGCCGCGGGACTAGCCCCTACGAGCAGTACTTC. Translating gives CASSRGTSPYEQYF. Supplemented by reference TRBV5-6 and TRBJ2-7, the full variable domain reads DAGVTQSPTHLIKTRGQQVTLRCSPKSGHDTVSWYQQALGQGPQFIFQYYEEEERQRGNFPDRFSGHQFPNYSSELNVNALLLGDSALYLCASSRGTSPYEQYFGPGTRLTVT.

The CDR3 region is CASSLFIVLAGYEQYF. The DNA of the CDR3 is TGTGCCAGCAGTTTATTTATCGTACTAGCTGGCTACGAGCAGTACTTC. The J gene is TRBJ2-7, the V gene TRBV28; possibly TRBD2 for D (6 bases). The V and J ends lost 1 base and 3 bases respectively, with 16 bases between them. Germline lookup yields CDR1 MDHEN and CDR2 SYDVKM. This CDR3 region has 16 residues.

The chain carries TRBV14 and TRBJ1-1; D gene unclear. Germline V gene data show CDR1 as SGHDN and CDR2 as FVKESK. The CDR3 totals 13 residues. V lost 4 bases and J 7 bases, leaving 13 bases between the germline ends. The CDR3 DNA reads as TGTGCCAGCAGCCCTTCAGCGCGGATTGAAGCTTTCTTT. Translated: CASSPSARIEAFF.

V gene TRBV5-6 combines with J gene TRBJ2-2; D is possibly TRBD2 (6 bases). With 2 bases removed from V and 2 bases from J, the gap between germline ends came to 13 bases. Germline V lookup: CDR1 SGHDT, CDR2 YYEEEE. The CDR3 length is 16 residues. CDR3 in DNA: TGTGCCAGCAGCTTTTATCGAGGACTAAACACCGGGGAGCTGTTTTTT. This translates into CASSFYRGLNTGELFF.

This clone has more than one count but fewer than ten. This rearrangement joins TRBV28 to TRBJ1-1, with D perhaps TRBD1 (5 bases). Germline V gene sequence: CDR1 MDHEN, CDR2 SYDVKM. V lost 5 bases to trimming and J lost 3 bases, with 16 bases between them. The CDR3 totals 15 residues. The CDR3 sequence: CASSLHTGPDTEAFF. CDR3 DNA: TGTGCCAGCAGTCTCCACACAGGCCCAGACACTGAAGCTTTCTTT.

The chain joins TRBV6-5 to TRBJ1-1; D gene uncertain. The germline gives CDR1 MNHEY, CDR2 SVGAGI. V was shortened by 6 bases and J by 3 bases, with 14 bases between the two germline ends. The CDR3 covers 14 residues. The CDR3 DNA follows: TGTGCCAGCAGCAGGAGGAGGTCCGACACTGAAGCTTTCTTT. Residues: CASSRRRSDTEAFF.

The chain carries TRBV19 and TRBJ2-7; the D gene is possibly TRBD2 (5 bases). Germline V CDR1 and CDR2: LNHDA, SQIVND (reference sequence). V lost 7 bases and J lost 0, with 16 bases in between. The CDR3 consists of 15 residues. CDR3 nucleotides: TGTGCCAGTACCCCCAGTCCCGGACTCTCCTACGAGCAGTACTTC. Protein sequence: CASTPSPGLSYEQYF.

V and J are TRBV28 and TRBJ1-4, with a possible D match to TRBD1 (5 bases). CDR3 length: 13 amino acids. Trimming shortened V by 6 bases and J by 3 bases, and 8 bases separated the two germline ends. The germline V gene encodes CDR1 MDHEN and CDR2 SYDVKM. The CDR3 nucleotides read TGTGCCAGCAGAACAGGCGCTAATGAAAAACTGTTTTTT. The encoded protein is CASRTGANEKLFF. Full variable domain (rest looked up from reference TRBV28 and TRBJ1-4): DVKVTQSSRYLVKRTGEKVFLECVQDMDHENMFWYRQDPGLGLRLIYFSYDVKMKEKGDIPEGYSVSREKKERFSLILESASTNQTSMYLCASRTGANEKLFFGSGTQLSVL.

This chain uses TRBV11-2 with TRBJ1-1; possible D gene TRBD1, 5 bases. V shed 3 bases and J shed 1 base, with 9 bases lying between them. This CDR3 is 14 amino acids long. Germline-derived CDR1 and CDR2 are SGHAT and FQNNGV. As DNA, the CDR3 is TGTGCCAGCAGCTTTCAGGGTGGGAACACTGAAGCTTTCTTT. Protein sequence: CASSFQGGNTEAFF.

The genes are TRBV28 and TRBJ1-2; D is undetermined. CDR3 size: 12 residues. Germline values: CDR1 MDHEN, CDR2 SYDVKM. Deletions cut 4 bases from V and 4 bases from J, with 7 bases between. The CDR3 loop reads CASSSGSYGYTF. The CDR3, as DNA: TGTGCCAGCAGTTCTGGGAGCTATGGCTACACCTTC.

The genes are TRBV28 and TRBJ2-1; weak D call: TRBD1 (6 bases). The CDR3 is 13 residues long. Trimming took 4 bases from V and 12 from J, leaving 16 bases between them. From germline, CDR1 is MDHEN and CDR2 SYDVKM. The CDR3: CASSSGHSGSQFF. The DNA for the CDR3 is TGTGCCAGCAGTTCGGGACATAGTGGTTCGCAGTTCTTC.

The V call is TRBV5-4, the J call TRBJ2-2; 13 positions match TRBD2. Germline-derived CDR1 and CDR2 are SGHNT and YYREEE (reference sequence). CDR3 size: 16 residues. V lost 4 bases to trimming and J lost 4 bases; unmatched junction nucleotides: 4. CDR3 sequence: CASSIGLAGATGELFF. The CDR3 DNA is TGTGCCAGCAGCATCGGACTAGCGGGGGCCACCGGGGAGCTGTTTTTT.

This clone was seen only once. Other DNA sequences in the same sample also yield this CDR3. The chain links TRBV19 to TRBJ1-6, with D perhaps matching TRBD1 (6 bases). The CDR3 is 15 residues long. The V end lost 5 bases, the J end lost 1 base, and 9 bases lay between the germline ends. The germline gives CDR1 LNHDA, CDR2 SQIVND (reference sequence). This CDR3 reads CASSEGGSYNSPLHF. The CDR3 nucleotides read TGTGCCAGTAGTGAAGGGGGTTCCTATAATTCACCCCTCCACTTT.

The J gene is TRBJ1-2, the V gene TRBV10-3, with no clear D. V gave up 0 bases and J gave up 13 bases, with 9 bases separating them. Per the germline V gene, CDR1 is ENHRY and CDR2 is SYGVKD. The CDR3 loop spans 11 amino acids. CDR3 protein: CAISESLPRTF. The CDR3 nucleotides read TGTGCCATCAGTGAGTCACTCCCCCGCACCTTC.